Listed below are T cell receptor beta chains from one sample, sequenced in a study of regulatory T cells in long-lasting Graves disease. MiXCR was run by TCRdb on the multiplex PCR reads, yielding one entry per CDR3 protein. The profile covers about 470,000 distinct CDR3 sequences, with around 20% appearing a single time and over 7.5% taken by the ten largest. The material was peripheral blood mononuclear cells (PBMCs), obtained when the disease was refractory, from a patient treated with antithyroid drugs. The receptors here all came from a female donor with Graves disease. Each CDR3 is given with its conserved first and last residue. Each record gives: V gene, D gene, J gene, clone size, CDR3 protein, CDR3 DNA. A D gene is named only where the DNA matches it firmly. Some rows have no size entry. The others give once, few or many, or a class for an expanded clone.

TRBV10-3	-	TRBJ2-7	few	CAISESQRVNPYEQYF	TGTGCCATCAGTGAGTCTCAAAGGGTCAATCCCTACGAGCAGTACTTC
TRBV30	-	TRBJ2-7	-	CAWSVQGFPYEQYF	TGTGCCTGGAGTGTACAAGGGTTCCCCTACGAGCAGTACTTC
TRBV27	-	TRBJ1-5	few	CASRLGQPNQPQHF	TGTGCCAGCAGATTGGGGCAGCCCAATCAGCCCCAGCATTTT
TRBV28	-	TRBJ1-2	many	CASSRLEPVYGYTF	TGTGCCAGCAGCCGACTAGAACCCGTTTATGGCTACACCTTC
TRBV9	-	TRBJ2-5	few	CASSVVAGVQETQYF	TGTGCCAGCAGCGTCGTAGCCGGGGTGCAAGAGACCCAGTACTTC
TRBV28	-	TRBJ1-5	many	CASSTPGTNQPQHF	TGTGCCAGCAGTACACCAGGGACCAATCAGCCCCAGCATTTT
TRBV5-4	TRBD1	TRBJ1-2	many	CASSSGQGPANYGYTF	TGTGCCAGCAGCTCTGGACAGGGGCCTGCCAACTATGGCTACACCTTC
TRBV28	-	TRBJ2-3	-	CASSTSDTQYF	TGTGCCAGCAGCACTTCAGATACGCAGTATTTT
TRBV28	TRBD1	TRBJ2-7	many	CASSFRRTGGSHEQYF	TGTGCCAGCAGTTTTAGGCGAACAGGGGGAAGCCACGAGCAGTACTTC
TRBV11-2	-	TRBJ2-2	many	CASSSGRGNTGELFF	TGTGCCAGCAGCTCGGGACGAGGTAACACCGGGGAGCTGTTTTTT
TRBV12-3/TRBV12-4	-	TRBJ2-1	-	CAIPPFHSPYNEQFF	TGTGCCATACCTCCCTTTCACAGCCCCTACAATGAGCAGTTCTTC
TRBV4-3	-	TRBJ2-1	-	CASSQDGDTYNEQFF	TGCGCCAGCAGCCAAGATGGAGATACCTACAATGAGCAGTTCTTC
TRBV5-5	-	TRBJ1-1	many	CASSLSGASNTEAFF	TGTGCCAGCAGCTTGTCTGGGGCCTCGAACACTGAAGCTTTCTTT
TRBV6-2/TRBV6-3	TRBD1	TRBJ2-7	many	CASSYPRTGGDEQYF	TGTGCCAGCAGTTACCCTAGGACAGGGGGCGACGAGCAGTACTTC
TRBV6-1	TRBD2	TRBJ2-7	many	CASRPTSAYEQYF	TGTGCCAGCAGGCCTACTAGCGCCTACGAGCAGTACTTC
TRBV3-1	-	TRBJ2-1	-	CASSQIRGEQFF	TGTGCCAGCAGCCAAATCAGGGGAGAGCAGTTCTTC
TRBV7-8	TRBD1	TRBJ2-5	-	CASSSRKQGPQETQYF	TGTGCCAGCAGCTCTCGAAAACAGGGGCCCCAAGAGACCCAGTACTTC
TRBV6-2/TRBV6-3	-	TRBJ2-4	-	CASSYEEGAKNIQYF	TGTGCCAGCAGTTACGAAGAGGGAGCCAAAAACATTCAGTACTTC
TRBV18	TRBD1	TRBJ1-2	-	CASSPLGTGDNYGYTF	TGTGCCAGCTCACCACTCGGGACAGGCGATAACTATGGCTACACCTTC
TRBV29-1	-	TRBJ2-2	many	CSVTRGTGELFF	TGCAGCGTTACTAGGGGAACCGGGGAGCTGTTTTTT
TRBV6-2/TRBV6-3	-	TRBJ1-1	-	CASRKRATEAFF	TGTGCCAGCAGAAAGAGGGCCACTGAAGCTTTCTTT
TRBV7-8	-	TRBJ2-7	-	CASSNLLRRRMDEQYF	TGTGCCAGCAGCAACCTTCTTCGGAGGCGCATGGACGAGCAGTACTTC
TRBV5-1	-	TRBJ1-2	-	CASSLAEKRGNYGYTF	TGCGCCAGCAGCTTGGCGGAGAAACGGGGGAACTATGGCTACACCTTC
TRBV30	-	TRBJ1-1	few	CAWSVNSWRAEAFF	TGTGCCTGGAGTGTTAATTCCTGGAGAGCTGAAGCTTTCTTT
TRBV5-1	-	TRBJ2-2	-	CASFTNPDSSNTGELFF	TGCGCCAGCTTTACGAACCCGGACAGCTCCAACACCGGGGAGCTGTTTTTT
TRBV28	-	TRBJ1-5	many	CASTITSNQPQHF	TGTGCCAGCACCATTACGAGCAATCAGCCCCAGCATTTT
TRBV6-9	-	TRBJ1-1	-	CASSLELSNTEAFF	TGTGCCAGCAGTTTAGAGTTGTCGAACACTGAAGCTTTCTTT
TRBV7-2	-	TRBJ2-4	many	CASTMWGGKNIQYF	TGTGCCAGCACCATGTGGGGCGGCAAAAACATTCAGTACTTC
TRBV12-3/TRBV12-4	-	TRBJ2-7	many	CASSRDTLDEQYF	TGTGCCAGCAGCCGGGACACCCTTGATGAGCAGTACTTC
TRBV15	-	TRBJ1-4	-	CATSRDLEKLFF	TGTGCCACCAGCAGAGATCTTGAAAAACTGTTTTTT
TRBV27	-	TRBJ1-6	-	CASSIGLARNSPLHF	TGTGCCAGCAGTATTGGACTGGCACGAAATTCACCCCTCCACTTT
TRBV28	TRBD2	TRBJ2-5	-	CASSAPGLAGAETQYF	TGTGCCAGCAGCGCTCCGGGACTAGCGGGTGCCGAGACCCAGTACTTC
TRBV7-2	TRBD2	TRBJ2-1	-	CASSFSGTSGNNEQFF	TGTGCCAGCAGCTTTTCCGGGACTAGCGGGAACAATGAGCAGTTCTTC
TRBV20-1	-	TRBJ2-7	-	CSAREGWDSYEQYF	TGCAGTGCGCGTGAAGGATGGGATTCCTACGAGCAGTACTTC
TRBV7-6	-	TRBJ2-7	-	CASSLGQGAFYEQYF	TGTGCCAGCAGCTTAGGGCAGGGCGCCTTCTACGAGCAGTACTTC
TRBV6-2/TRBV6-3	-	TRBJ2-3	few	CASSYSRWGKTDTQYF	TGTGCCAGCAGTTACTCTCGCTGGGGGAAAACAGATACGCAGTATTTT
TRBV6-1	-	TRBJ2-7	many	CASTLDLAGEQYF	TGTGCCAGCACCTTGGACCTTGCGGGGGAGCAGTACTTC
TRBV5-1	-	TRBJ1-3	few	CASSLTTVGSGNTIYF	TGCGCCAGCAGCTTGACGACAGTGGGCTCTGGAAACACCATATATTTT
TRBV25-1	-	TRBJ2-7	few	CASSGVGVYEQYF	TGTGCCAGCAGTGGGGTTGGTGTCTACGAGCAGTACTTC
TRBV9	-	TRBJ1-2	-	CASSGRPATRGYTF	TGTGCCAGCAGCGGACGACCGGCAACGAGAGGCTACACCTTC
TRBV12-3/TRBV12-4	-	TRBJ1-2	many	CASTPGGYGYTF	TGTGCCAGCACCCCGGGGGGCTATGGCTACACCTTC
TRBV2	-	TRBJ1-3	-	CASRPGSAGNTIYF	TGTGCCAGCAGGCCCGGGTCCGCTGGAAACACCATATATTTT
TRBV10-3	-	TRBJ1-1	many	CAITEGLLNTEAFF	TGTGCCATCACCGAGGGCCTATTGAACACTGAAGCTTTCTTT
TRBV6-1	TRBD1	TRBJ1-3	few	CASSRGQGAGGNTIYF	TGTGCCAGCAGTAGGGGGCAGGGGGCAGGCGGAAACACCATATATTTT
TRBV28	TRBD1	TRBJ2-2	few	CASSFAFGQVNTGELFF	TGTGCCAGCAGTTTCGCCTTCGGACAGGTTAACACCGGGGAGCTGTTTTTT
TRBV30	-	TRBJ1-1	-	CAWGVGLGWHTEAFF	TGTGCCTGGGGGGTAGGGTTGGGGTGGCACACTGAAGCTTTCTTT
TRBV4-3	TRBD1	TRBJ1-4	few	CASSRLQGASEKLFF	TGCGCCAGCAGCCGCCTACAGGGGGCTAGTGAAAAACTGTTTTTT
TRBV6-1	-	TRBJ2-5	many	CASSQGLGTQYF	TGTGCCAGCAGTCAGGGTTTGGGGACCCAGTACTTC
TRBV20-1	-	TRBJ2-7	many	CSARAPSSYEQYF	TGCAGTGCTAGAGCTCCAAGCTCCTACGAGCAGTACTTC
TRBV10-3	TRBD2	TRBJ2-7	few	CAISVEAGGSSYEQYF	TGTGCCATCAGTGTAGAGGCGGGAGGCAGCTCCTACGAGCAGTACTTC